This T cell receptor beta chain was recovered during a study of blood T cell repertoires in COVID-19. As for the study in general: The United States, Italy and Spain supplied acute and convalescent COVID-19 samples.

This clone was observed a single time. Clones were sequenced by immunoSEQ multiplex PCR, and TCRdb holds only the in-frame ones, with some missing. The sample shows 61,000 or so clones, 88% of them seen only once. The V segment lost 1 base and the J segment 5 bases; nucleotides outside the gene matches: 4. The CDR3 runs 15 residues. Germline V gene sequence: CDR1 LNHNV, CDR2 YYDKDF (reference sequence). The sequence came from a woman at least 80 years old with active COVID-19. Sequenced material: peripheral blood. The chain joins TRBV15 to TRBJ2-3, with TRBD1 identical over 9 bases. The CDR3 region has the DNA TGTGCCACCAGCAGAGGTCGACAGGGGGGAGATACGCAGTATTTT. Translation: CATSRGRQGGDTQYF.